The clone carrying this TCR beta chain was recorded many times. Its antigen is unknown. This entry comes from a study of T-cell memory formation after mild COVID-19. Study-wide results and caveats: Specificity for SARS-CoV-2 was not confirmed among the second-wave clones peaking on day 37. Mainly CM and EM harbored the contracting CD4+ clones; mainly EMRA harbored the CD8+ ones. Clones that contracted from day 15 to 85 had balanced CD4/CD8; later expanders were CD4+ biased.

After 5'RACE with constant-segment primers, TCR alpha and TCR beta cDNA libraries carrying sample barcodes and UMIs were obtained. A single record per CDR3 protein comes from TCRdb applying MiXCR to the 5' RACE reads. The sample lists 250,000 or so distinct CDR3 sequences; over 8.5% were seen once. Germline V lookup: CDR1 SGHDT, CDR2 YYEEEE. The length of the CDR3 is 14 residues. V lost 3 bases to trimming and J lost 2 bases, with 11 bases between them. This TCR was sampled from a young man who had mild COVID-19 (a few samples of this study predate the infection). Cell type and time point are not known. V usage is TRBV5-6 and J usage is TRBJ2-5; no clear D gene. Material for sequencing was PBMCs or a T cell subset sorted from them (not recorded which). This CDR3 is CASSSKATQETQYF. The CDR3 DNA follows: TGTGCCAGCAGCTCAAAAGCTACTCAAGAGACCCAGTACTTC.